A single sample gave rise to the 9 T cell receptor beta chains below, sequenced in a study of blood T cells in healthy people across ages. Next came a second PCR, run for about 7 to 12 cycles, which used a sample-barcoded 5' primer along with a J-beta primer mix. TCRdb re-called the 5' RACE reads through MiXCR, storing one row per CDR3 protein. The sample records 750,000 to 850,000 distinct CDR3 sequences, 25% being singletons. The sample also formed part of further work on T cells of mothers and their children.

Sequencing was performed on blood. These receptors originate from a boy aged 10-17 years in good health.

The rearrangement uses TRBV5-1 and TRBJ2-5, with 7 bases lining up with TRBD1. The germline V gene encodes CDR1 SGHRS and CDR2 YFSETQ. The CDR3 runs 13 residues. Trimming cost V 3 bases and J 13 bases; bases outside gene matches: 12. CDR3 protein: CASSSDRVGSSYF. The CDR3 DNA follows: TGCGCCAGCAGCTCCGACAGGGTAGGGAGTTCGTACTTC.

J is TRBJ2-2 and V is TRBV29-1; D is uncertain. V lost 1 base to trimming and J lost 5 bases, with 5 bases between them. The CDR3 runs 12 residues. The germline V gene has CDR1 SQVTM and CDR2 ANQGSEA. CDR3 nucleotides: TGCAGCGTTGAAGTGGGGACCGGGGAGCTGTTTTTT. Its protein is CSVEVGTGELFF.

The J gene is TRBJ1-2, the V gene TRBV5-1, with D tentatively TRBD1 (5 bases). From germline, CDR1 is SGHRS and CDR2 YFSETQ. The CDR3 has 14 residues. Trimming left V 4 bases short and J 4 bases short, with 14 bases between. CDR3 region: CASSLSGTSYGYTF. CDR3 sequence (DNA): TGCGCCAGCAGCCTGTCCGGGACTAGCTATGGCTACACCTTC.

The chain is built from TRBV20-1 and TRBJ2-1; 11 bases align to TRBD2. V lost 8 bases, J lost 5 bases, and 8 bases stayed unmatched. The CDR3 length is 14 residues. The germline gives CDR1 DFQATT, CDR2 SNEGSKA (reference sequence). CDR3 residues: CSHAGGLADNEQFF. The CDR3 nucleotides read TGCAGTCACGCAGGGGGACTAGCGGACAATGAGCAGTTCTTC.

This clonotype was counted between two and nine times. The V gene is TRBV5-6, the J gene TRBJ2-5; TRBD2 agrees at 8 bases. The V gene's germline CDR1 is SGHDT and CDR2 YYEEEE. The CDR3 has 14 amino acids. With V trimmed by 2 bases and J by 4 bases, 4 bases remained unmatched. Here the CDR3 reads CASSFDLAGETQYF. The CDR3 region has the DNA TGTGCCAGCAGCTTCGATCTAGCGGGAGAGACCCAGTACTTC.

Only a few counts were recorded for this clonotype. This sequence joins TRBV5-4 and TRBJ1-1, with 11 bases fitting TRBD1. This CDR3 comprises 16 residues. The V gene's germline CDR1 is SGHNT and CDR2 YYREEE (reference sequence). V gave up 5 bases and J gave up 5 bases; unmatched junction bases: 11. DNA for the CDR3: TGTGCCAGCAGTAGTGGCGGGACAGGGGGAGGTACTGAAGCTTTCTTT. Protein: CASSSGGTGGGTEAFF.

This clonotype was counted a few times. One end of the junction varies from germline; a read error may be responsible. The V gene is TRBV6-5, the J gene TRBJ1-4, with D perhaps matching TRBD1 (6 bases). This CDR3 region has 15 residues. CDR1 is MNHEY, CDR2 SVGAGI, per germline. The CDR3 DNA follows: TGTGCCAGCAGTTACTCGGCAGGGGATTATGAAAAACTGTTCTTT. This translates into CASSYSAGDYEKLFF.

Details on this clonotype: Here the CDR3 omits its conserved ending phenylalanine or tryptophan, so a read error is the likely source. The rearrangement links TRBV5-5 to TRBJ2-5; weak D call: TRBD1 (5 bases). The germline CDR1 and CDR2 sequences are SGHKS and YYEKEE (reference sequence). Trimming pared 5 bases from V and 7 bases from J, leaving 12 bases between. The CDR3 has 12 amino acids. This CDR3 is CASRDAQGTQYI. In nucleotides, the CDR3 is TGTGCCAGCAGAGACGCCCAGGGGACCCAGTACATC.

This clonotype was picked up many times. This sequence joins TRBV12-3 or TRBV12-4 and TRBJ2-2; 8 positions agree with TRBD2. After removal of 3 bases from V and 7 bases from J, the junction contained 4 bases not matched to a gene. The CDR3 length is 14 residues. The CDR3 nucleotides are TGTGCCAGCAGTTTGATGGCGGGAGGCGGGGAGCTGTTTTTT. The encoded protein is CASSLMAGGGELFF.